This T cell receptor beta chain is from a study of OX40 agonist ivuxolimab in advanced cancers. The repertoire was sequenced with immunoSEQ multiplex PCR; TCRdb's copy has only in-frame clones and lacks some. The table shows 100,000 to 150,000 clones, with approximately 90% occurring only once. The TCR originated in an adult with an advanced solid tumor such as melanoma, head and neck, liver or kidney cancer. Sequencing was performed on CD4+ or CD8+ T cells sorted from blood, taken in a trial of the OX40 agonist ivuxolimab.

The CDR3 region has the DNA TGTGCCATCAGTCCGGGACAGGGTTCCAATGAGCAGTTCTTC. It encodes CAISPGQGSNEQFF. The chain couples TRBV10-3 to TRBJ2-1; 9 nucleotides line up with TRBD1. The J segment lost 6 bases and the V segment lost 5 bases, leaving 5 bases of the junction unmatched. CDR1 is ENHRY, CDR2 SYGVKD, per germline. This CDR3 has 14 residues.